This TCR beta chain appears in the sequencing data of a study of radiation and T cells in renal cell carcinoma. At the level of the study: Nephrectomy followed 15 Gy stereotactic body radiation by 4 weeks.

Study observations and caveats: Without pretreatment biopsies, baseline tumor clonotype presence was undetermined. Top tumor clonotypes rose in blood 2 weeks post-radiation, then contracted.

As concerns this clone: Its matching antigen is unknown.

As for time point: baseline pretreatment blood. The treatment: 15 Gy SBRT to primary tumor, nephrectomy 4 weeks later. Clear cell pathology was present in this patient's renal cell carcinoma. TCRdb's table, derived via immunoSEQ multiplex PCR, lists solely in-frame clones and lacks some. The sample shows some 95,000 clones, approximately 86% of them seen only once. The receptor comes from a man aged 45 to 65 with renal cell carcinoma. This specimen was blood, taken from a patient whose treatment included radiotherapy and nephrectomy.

This CDR3 is CASSLAQGAYNEQFF. CDR3 nucleotide sequence: TGTGCCAGCAGCTTAGCCCAGGGGGCCTACAATGAGCAGTTCTTC. The gene calls are TRBV7-9 and TRBJ2-1; 7 positions agree with TRBD1. The CDR3 is 15 amino acids. The junction had 1 base not matched to a gene; V was cut back by 0 bases and J by 2 bases. Germline CDR1 reads SEHNR; CDR2 reads FQNEAQ (reference sequence).